This T cell receptor (beta chain) originates from a study of T-cell memory formation after mild COVID-19 (dated by TCRdb to the early 2020s). About the full investigation: Most TCR sequence clusters were specific to one of the two donors. In two donors, T-cell clones that expanded and contracted after mild COVID-19 were followed by sequencing TCRalpha and TCRbeta repertoires longitudinally. The cohort comprised two young, previously healthy adult volunteers, one female and one male.

Overall study outcomes, separate from this receptor: From day 15 to 85, contracting clones showed balanced CD4/CD8 phenotypes, whereas a second wave of clones that expanded from day 15 to 37 leaned towards CD4+. Contracting CD4+ clones appeared mostly in the CM and EM memory subsets, whereas CD8+ clones were enriched in EMRA. Whether the second-wave clones peaking on day 37 were SARS-CoV-2 specific was not confirmed. Some responding clones were found in pre-infection memory, which suggests that pre-existing cross-reactive memory T cells took part in the SARS-CoV-2 response. The study included only a couple of mild cases, and larger cohorts that include severe cases with pre-infection samples were judged to be necessary.

Ficoll-Paque density gradient centrifugation was the method used to isolate PBMCs. Notes on this clonotype: This receptor's antigen is unknown. Per-nucleotide qualities are absent, and no much larger clonotype sits a single base away.

These reads were obtained on an Illumina NovaSeq 6000. TCRalpha and TCRbeta cDNA libraries were built by 5'RACE with constant-segment primers, adding sample barcodes and unique molecular identifiers. RNA was extracted from every sample with Trizol reagent. The libraries were amplified in two PCR steps, and the second step added a second sample barcode and Illumina TruSeq adapters. Libraries were sequenced on an Illumina NovaSeq with 2 x 150 bp paired-end reads. As for the authors' bioinformatics: Demultiplexing of reads and collapsing into UMI-guided consensus sequences were performed with migec v1.2.7. Using mixcr v2.1.11, the UMI consensuses were aligned to TRA and TRB V and J templates and assembled into clonotypes. A clonotype was counted as expanded or contracted only when both edgeR and NoisET called the clonotype significant, with the noise models trained on biological replicates. For edgeR calls, the cutoffs were a false discovery rate-adjusted p below 0.01 and a log2 fold-change threshold of 1. As an exploratory analysis of dynamics, max-normalized trajectories of the 1000 most abundant clonotypes were examined by PCA with hierarchical clustering. The CD4 or CD8 phenotype of responding clones was assigned using the separately sequenced CD4+ and CD8+ repertoires. TCRdb redid the processing of the public reads, applying fastp at Q25 and MiXCR, and retained in-frame beta chains. Identical CDR3 proteins give one entry, which carries the most common genes and DNA. These V and J calls originate from TCRdb's pipeline instead of the authors' own analysis. Here the sample has a few hundred thousand distinct CDR3 sequences; 25% occur a single time. 12% of the sample goes to the ten largest clones.

The junction shows trimming of 3 bases on V and 7 bases on J, and the gene matches do not reach 18 bases of it. CDR3 length: 18 amino acids, cysteine to phenylalanine. Just CDR3 DNA is preserved here, 54 bases in frame from base 1. CDR1 and CDR2 were assigned from the germline V gene as LGHNA and YSLEER. The source of this sequence is an adult woman who had mild COVID-19 (a few samples of this study predate the infection). The sample titles of this study are shuffled in the database, so cell type and time point are left out; the donor was told from shared clones. The chain is assembled from TRBV4-3 and TRBJ2-4, with TRBD1 matching 7 junction bases. Material: PBMCs or a T cell subset sorted from them (not recorded which). The DNA sequence is given as TGCGCCAGCAGCCAGGACCATCCCTCGACAGGGTTTTCGAACATTCAGTACTTC. The encoded protein is CASSQDHPSTGFSNIQYF.